The clone carrying this T cell receptor (beta chain) was counted at least ten times. No antigen is known for it. 5'RACE template switching produced TCR cDNA carrying a universal primer site and UMIs. TCRdb re-analysed the 5' RACE reads in MiXCR, keeping a single row per CDR3 protein. The profile shows just under 600,000 distinct CDR3 sequences, approximately 13% of them singletons. The entry originates in a study of T cells after yellow fever vaccination. Study-level points and caveats: Weaker in magnitude, the secondary response showed a faster peak on day 5 versus 15. FACS-sorted repertoires could harbor abundant contaminating bulk-population clonotypes. Post-booster repertoires again held most primary-vaccination clones (roughly 95% CD4, about 88% CD8).

The clonotype was recovered from a man in his thirties or forties who received the YFV17D yellow fever vaccine. The specimen comprised PBMCs, sampled on the day of the yellow fever booster vaccination.

Here the CDR3 reads CASSQLSGELFF. CDR3 DNA sequence: TGTGCCAGCAGCCAATTATCAGGGGAGCTGTTTTTT. The chain combines TRBV7-3 with TRBJ2-2; D unclear. Germline CDR1 is SGHTA and CDR2 is FQGTGA. CDR3 length equals 12 residues. Between the trimmed V and J ends, which lost 5 bases and 8 bases, there was a span of 9 bases.